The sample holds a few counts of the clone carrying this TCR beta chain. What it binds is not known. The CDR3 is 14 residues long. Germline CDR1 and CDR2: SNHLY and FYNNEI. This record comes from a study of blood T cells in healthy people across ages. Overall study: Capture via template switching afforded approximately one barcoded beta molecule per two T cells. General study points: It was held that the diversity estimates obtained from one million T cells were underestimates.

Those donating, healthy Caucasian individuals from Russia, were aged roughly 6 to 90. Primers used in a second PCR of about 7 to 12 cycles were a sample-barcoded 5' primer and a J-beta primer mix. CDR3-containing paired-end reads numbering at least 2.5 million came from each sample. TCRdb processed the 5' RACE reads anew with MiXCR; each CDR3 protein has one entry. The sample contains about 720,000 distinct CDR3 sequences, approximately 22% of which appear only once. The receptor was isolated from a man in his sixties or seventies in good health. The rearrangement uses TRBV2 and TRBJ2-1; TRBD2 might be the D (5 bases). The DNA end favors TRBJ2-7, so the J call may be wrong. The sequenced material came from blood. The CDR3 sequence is CASSEAYEGEEQYV. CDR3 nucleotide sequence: TGTGCCAGCAGTGAAGCGTATGAGGGTGAGGAGCAGTACGTC.